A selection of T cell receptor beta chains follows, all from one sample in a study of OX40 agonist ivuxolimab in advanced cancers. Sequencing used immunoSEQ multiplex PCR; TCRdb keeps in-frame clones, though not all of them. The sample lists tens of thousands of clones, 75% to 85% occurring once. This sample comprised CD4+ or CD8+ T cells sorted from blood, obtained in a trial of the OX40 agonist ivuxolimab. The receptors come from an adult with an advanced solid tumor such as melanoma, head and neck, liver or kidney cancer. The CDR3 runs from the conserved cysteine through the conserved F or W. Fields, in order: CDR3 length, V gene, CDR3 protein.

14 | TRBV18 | CASSPRGNTGELFF
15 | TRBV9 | CASSVSSGQGNTIYF
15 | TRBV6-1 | CASGAGQNSNQPQHF
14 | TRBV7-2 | CASSLSWGNQPQHF
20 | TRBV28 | CASSFIAGTSGRTRTDTQYF
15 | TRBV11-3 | CASSLRTSGFNEQFF
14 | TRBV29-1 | CSVEGRAGTDEQFF
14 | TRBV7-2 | CASSLDRGSYEQYF
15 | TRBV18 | CASSQNRQSSYEQYF
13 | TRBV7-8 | CASTHGGQETQYF
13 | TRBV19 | CASSIRHGETQYF
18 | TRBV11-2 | CASSSPSGRRAVYNEQFF
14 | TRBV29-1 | CSVGAGGTKNIQYF
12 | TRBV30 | CAWSGENTEAFF
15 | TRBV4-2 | CASSLRTASNYGYTF
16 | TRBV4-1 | CASSGGGRRSDTEAFF
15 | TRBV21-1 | CASSKPGGGPYEQYF
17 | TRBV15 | CATSRARWTSEDYEQYF
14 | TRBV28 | CASSLDGRSYGQYF
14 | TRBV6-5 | CASSYFPGANVLTF